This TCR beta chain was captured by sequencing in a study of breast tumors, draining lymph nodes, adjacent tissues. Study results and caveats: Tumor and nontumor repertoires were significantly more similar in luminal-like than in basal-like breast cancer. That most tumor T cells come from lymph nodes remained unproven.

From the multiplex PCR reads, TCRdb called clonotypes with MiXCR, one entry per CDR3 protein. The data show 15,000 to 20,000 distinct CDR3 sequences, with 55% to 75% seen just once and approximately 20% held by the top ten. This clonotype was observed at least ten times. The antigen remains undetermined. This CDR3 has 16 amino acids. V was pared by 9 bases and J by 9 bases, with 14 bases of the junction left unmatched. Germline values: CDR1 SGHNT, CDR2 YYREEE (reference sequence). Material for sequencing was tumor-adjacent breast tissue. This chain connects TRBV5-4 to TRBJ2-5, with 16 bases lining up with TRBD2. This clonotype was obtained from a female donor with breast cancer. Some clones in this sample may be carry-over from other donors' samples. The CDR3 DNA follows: TGTGCCACTAAAGGGACTAGCGGGGGGGTGCAAAGAGCCCAGTACTTC. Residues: CATKGTSGGVQRAQYF. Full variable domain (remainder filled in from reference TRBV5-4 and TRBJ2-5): ETGVTQSPTHLIKTRGQQVTLRCSSQSGHNTVSWYQQALGQGPQFIFQYYREEENGRGNFPPRFSGLQFPNYSSELNVNALELDDSALYLCATKGTSGGVQRAQYFGPGTRLLVL.